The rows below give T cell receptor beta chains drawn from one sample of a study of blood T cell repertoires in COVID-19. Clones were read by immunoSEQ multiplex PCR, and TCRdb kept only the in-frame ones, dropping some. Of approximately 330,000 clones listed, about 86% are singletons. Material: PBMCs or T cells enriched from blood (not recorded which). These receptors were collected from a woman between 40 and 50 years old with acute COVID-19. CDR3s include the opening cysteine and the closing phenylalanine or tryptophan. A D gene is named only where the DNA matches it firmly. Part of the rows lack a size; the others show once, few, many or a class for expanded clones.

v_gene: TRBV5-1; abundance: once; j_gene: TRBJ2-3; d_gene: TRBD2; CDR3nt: TGCGCCAGCAGCATAGAAGCGGGAGGGTACACAGATACGCAGTATTTT; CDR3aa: CASSIEAGGYTDTQYF
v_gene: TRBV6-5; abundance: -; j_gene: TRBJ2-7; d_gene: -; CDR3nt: TGTGCCAGCAGTTCCCCCAGAGAGCAGTACTTC; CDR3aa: CASSSPREQYF
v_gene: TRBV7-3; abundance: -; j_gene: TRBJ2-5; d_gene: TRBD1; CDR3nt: TGTGCCAGCAGCTTAACCGGGACAGGGAGTCTTGAGACCCAGTACTTC; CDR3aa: CASSLTGTGSLETQYF
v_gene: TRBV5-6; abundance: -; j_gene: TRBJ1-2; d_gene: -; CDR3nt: TGTGCCAGCAGCTTGTCCAGGGGAGGGGGCTATGGCTACACCTTC; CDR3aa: CASSLSRGGGYGYTF
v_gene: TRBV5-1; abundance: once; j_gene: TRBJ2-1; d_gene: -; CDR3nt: TGCGCCAGCAGCTTGGCCGGGGGAATCTGGAATGAGCAGTTCTTC; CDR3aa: CASSLAGGIWNEQFF
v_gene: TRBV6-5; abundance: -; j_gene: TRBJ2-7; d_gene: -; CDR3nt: TGTGCCAGCAGACCCTTCGTCTCGGGGGACGAGCAGTACTTC; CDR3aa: CASRPFVSGDEQYF
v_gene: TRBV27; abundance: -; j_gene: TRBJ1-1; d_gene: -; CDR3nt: TGTGCCAGCAGTCCCCCTCTCGGGTTGAGCACTGAAGCTTTCTTT; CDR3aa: CASSPPLGLSTEAFF
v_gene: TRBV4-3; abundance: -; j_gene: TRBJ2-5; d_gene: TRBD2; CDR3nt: TGCGCCAGCAGCCAAGCAGCTCTAGCGGGGGGGTACCAAGAGACCCAGTACTTC; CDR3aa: CASSQAALAGGYQETQYF
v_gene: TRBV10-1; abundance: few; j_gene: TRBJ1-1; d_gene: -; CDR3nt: TGCGCCAACAAGGGGACTGAAGCTTTCTTT; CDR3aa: CANKGTEAFF
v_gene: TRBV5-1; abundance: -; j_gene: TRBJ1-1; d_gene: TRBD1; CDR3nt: TGCGCCAGCAGAGACGGACAGGAGATGGGCACTGAAGCTTTCTTT; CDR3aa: CASRDGQEMGTEAFF
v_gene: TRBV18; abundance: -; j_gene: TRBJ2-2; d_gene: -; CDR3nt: TGTGCCAGCTCACCAATATTGGTGTCAGTCTACACCGGGGAGCTGTTTTTT; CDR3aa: CASSPILVSVYTGELFF
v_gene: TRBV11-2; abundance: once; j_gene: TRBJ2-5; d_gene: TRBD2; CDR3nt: TGTGCCAGCAGCTTAGACCATTTCGGCGGGAGGCGGGAAGAGACCCAGTACTTC; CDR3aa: CASSLDHFGGRREETQYF
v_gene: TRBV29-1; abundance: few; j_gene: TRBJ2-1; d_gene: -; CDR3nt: TGCAGCGTTGCACCAGGTTACAATGAGCAGTTCTTC; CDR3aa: CSVAPGYNEQFF
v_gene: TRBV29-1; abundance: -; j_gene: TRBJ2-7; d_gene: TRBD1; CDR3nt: TGCAGCGTTGAAGTCCCCTTAAAGACAGGGAACTACGAGCAGTACTTC; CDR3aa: CSVEVPLKTGNYEQYF
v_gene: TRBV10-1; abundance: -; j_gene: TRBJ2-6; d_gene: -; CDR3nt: TGCGCCCGATCAGGTATCCTAAATGGGGCCAACGTCCTGACTTTC; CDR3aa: CARSGILNGANVLTF
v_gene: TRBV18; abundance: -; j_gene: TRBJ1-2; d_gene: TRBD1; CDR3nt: TGTGCCAGCTCACTAGGGCCAGGGGGCCTAGACTATGGCTACACCTTC; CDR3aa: CASSLGPGGLDYGYTF
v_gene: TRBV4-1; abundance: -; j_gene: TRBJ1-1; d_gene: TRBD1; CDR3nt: TGCGCCAGCAGCCAAGAGGGGACAGGGGGCTCTGAAGCTTTCTTT; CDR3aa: CASSQEGTGGSEAFF
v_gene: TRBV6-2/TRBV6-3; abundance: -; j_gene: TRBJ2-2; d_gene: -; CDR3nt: TGTGCCAGCAGTAGAACAACCGGGGAGCTGTTTTTT; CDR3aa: CASSRTTGELFF
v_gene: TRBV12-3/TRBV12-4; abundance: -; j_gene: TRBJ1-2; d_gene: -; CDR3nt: TGTGCCAGCAGTTTTGAGGGGGTAAATGGCTACACCTTC; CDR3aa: CASSFEGVNGYTF
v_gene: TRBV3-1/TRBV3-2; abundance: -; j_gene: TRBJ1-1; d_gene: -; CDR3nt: TGTGCCAGCAGCCAAGGGAGTACTGAAGCTTTCTTT; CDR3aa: CASSQGSTEAFF
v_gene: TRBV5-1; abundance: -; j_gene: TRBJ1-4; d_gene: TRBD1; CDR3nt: TGCGCCAGCAGCTTAGGGGGGACAGCAACTAATGAAAAACTGTTTTTT; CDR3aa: CASSLGGTATNEKLFF
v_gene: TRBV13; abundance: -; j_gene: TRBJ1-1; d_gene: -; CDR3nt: TGTGCCAGCAGCTTATTAGGGGGGGACACTGAAGCTTTCTTT; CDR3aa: CASSLLGGDTEAFF